This TCR beta chain was captured by sequencing in a study of shared clonotypes between healthy human individuals. Trimming cost V 5 bases and J 3 bases, with 13 bases left between them. CDR3 length equals 15 residues. Germline loops: CDR1 SGHAT, CDR2 FQNNGV. Here immunoSEQ multiplex PCR was the method, and the copy in TCRdb shows in-frame clones only, minus some. The sample lists over a million clones, 75% to 85% seen once, with approximately 0.52% in the top ten. The TCR was taken from a man aged 18 to 29 in good health. Some clones in this sample may be carry-over from other donors' samples. The V and J genes are TRBV11-2 and TRBJ2-2; D possibly matches TRBD1 or TRBD2 (6 bases each). The sequencing sample was made of memory CD4+ T cells from PBMCs. Subset reported: CD45RA-negative fraction. The CDR3 spells CASSPVGGYTGELFF. DNA of the CDR3: TGTGCCAGCAGCCCCGTAGGGGGGTACACCGGGGAGCTGTTTTTT.